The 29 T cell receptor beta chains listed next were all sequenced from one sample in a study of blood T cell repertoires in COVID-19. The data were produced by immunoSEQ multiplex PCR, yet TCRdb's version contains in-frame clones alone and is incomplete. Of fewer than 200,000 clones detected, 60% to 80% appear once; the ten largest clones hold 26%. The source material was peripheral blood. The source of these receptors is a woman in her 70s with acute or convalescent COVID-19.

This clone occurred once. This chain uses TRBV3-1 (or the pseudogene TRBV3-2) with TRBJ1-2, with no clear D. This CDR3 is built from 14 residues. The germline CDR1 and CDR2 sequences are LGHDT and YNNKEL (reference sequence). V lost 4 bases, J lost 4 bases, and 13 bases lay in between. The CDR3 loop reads CASSPLNGIYGYTF. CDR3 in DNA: TGTGCCAGCAGCCCACTGAACGGTATCTATGGCTACACCTTC.

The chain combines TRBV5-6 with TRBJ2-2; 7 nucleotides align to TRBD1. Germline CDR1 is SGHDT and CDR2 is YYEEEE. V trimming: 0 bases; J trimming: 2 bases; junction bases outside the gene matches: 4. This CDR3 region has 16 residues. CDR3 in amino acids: CASSLVGQINTGELFF. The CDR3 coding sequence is TGTGCCAGCAGCTTGGTGGGACAGATAAACACCGGGGAGCTGTTTTTT.

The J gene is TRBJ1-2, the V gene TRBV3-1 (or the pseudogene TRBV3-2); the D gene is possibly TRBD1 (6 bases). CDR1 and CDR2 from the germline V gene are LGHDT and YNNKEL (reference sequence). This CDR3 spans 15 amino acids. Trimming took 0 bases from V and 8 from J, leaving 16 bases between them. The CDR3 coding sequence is TGTGCCAGCAGCCAAGAGTCCAGGGGAGTTGGCGGCTACACCTTC. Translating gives CASSQESRGVGGYTF.

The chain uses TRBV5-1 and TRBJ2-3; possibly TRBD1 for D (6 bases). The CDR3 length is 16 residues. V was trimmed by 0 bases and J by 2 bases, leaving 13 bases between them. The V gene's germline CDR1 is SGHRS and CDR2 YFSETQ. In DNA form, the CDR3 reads TGCGCCAGCAGCTTGGAAGGACAGACATCCACAGATACGCAGTATTTT. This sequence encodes CASSLEGQTSTDTQYF.

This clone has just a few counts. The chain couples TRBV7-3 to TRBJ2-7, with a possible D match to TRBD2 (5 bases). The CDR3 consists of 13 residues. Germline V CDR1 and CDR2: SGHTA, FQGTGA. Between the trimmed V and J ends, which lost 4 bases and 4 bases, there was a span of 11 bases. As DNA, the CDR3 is TGTGCCAGCAGCTCAAAGAGCGGTTACGAGCAGTACTTC. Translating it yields CASSSKSGYEQYF.

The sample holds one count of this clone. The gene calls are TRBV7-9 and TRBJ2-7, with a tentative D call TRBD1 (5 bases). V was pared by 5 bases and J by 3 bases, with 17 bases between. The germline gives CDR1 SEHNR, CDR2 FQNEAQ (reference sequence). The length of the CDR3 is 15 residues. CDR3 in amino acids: CASSAGFLGVYEQYF. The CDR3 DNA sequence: TGTGCCAGCAGCGCAGGCTTCTTAGGGGTCTACGAGCAGTACTTC.

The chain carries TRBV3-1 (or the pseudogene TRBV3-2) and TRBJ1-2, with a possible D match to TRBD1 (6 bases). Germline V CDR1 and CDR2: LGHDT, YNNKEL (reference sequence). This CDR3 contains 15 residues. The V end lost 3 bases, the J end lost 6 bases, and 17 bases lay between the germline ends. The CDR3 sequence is CASSHLDRSRNGYTF. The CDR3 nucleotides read TGTGCCAGCAGCCATTTAGACAGGTCTCGGAATGGCTACACCTTC.

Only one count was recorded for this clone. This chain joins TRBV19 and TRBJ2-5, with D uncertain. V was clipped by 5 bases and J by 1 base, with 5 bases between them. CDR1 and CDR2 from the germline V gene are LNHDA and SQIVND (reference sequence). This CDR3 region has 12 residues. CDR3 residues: CASSPGQETQYF. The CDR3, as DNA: TGTGCCAGTAGTCCAGGCCAAGAGACCCAGTACTTC.

CDR3 region: CASSLRLGNTDTQYF. The CDR3 DNA reads as TGTGCCAGCAGCCTACGACTAGGGAACACAGATACGCAGTATTTT. J is TRBJ2-3 and V is TRBV3-1 (or the pseudogene TRBV3-2); D may be TRBD2 (6 bases). The CDR3 is 15 amino acids. Germline CDR1 LGHDT, CDR2 YNNKEL (reference sequence). V shed 4 bases and J shed 2 bases, with 13 bases lying between them.

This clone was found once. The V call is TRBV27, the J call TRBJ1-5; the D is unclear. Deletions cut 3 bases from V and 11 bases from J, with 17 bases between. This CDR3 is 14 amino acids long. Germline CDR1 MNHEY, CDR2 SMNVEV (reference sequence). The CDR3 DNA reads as TGTGCCAGCAGTTTTAAGGAGGGAATCGGGGCCCAGCATTTT. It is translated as CASSFKEGIGAQHF.

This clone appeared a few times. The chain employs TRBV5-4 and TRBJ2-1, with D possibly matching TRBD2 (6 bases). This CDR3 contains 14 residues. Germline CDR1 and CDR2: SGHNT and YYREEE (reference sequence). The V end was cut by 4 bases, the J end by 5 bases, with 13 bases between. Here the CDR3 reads CASSPRLVNNEQFF. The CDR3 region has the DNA TGTGCCAGCAGCCCCAGACTAGTTAACAATGAGCAGTTCTTC.

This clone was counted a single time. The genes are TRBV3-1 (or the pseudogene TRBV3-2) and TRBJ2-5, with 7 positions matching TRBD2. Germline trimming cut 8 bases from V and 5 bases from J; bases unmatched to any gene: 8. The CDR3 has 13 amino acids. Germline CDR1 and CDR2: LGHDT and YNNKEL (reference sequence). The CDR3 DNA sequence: TGTGCCAGCCGAAGCGGGATGCGGGAGACCCAGTACTTC. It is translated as CASRSGMRETQYF.

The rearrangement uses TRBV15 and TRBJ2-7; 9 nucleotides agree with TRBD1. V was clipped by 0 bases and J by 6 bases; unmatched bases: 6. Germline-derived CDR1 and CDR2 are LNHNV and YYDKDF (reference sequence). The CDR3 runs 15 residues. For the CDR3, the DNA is TGTGCCACCAGCAGAGATGTGGGACAGGGTGGCGAGCAGTACTTC. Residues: CATSRDVGQGGEQYF.

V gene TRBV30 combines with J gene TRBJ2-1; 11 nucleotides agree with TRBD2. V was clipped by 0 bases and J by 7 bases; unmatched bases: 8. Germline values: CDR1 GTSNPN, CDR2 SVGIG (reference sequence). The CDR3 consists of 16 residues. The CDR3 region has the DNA TGTGCCTGGAGTGTAATAGCGGGGGGGGTACGAAATGAGCAGTTCTTC. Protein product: CAWSVIAGGVRNEQFF.

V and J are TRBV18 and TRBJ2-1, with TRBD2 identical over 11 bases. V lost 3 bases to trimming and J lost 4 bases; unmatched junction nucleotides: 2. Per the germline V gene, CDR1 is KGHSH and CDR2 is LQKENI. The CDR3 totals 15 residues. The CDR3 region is CASSPASGGYNEQFF. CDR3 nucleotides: TGTGCCAGCTCACCTGCTAGCGGGGGGTACAATGAGCAGTTCTTC.

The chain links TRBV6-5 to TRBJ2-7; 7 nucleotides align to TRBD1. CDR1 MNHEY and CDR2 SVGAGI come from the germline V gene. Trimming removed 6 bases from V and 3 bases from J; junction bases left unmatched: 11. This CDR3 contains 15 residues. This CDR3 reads CASSRRGTAVYEQYF. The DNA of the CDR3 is TGTGCCAGCAGCCGCCGTGGGACAGCGGTCTACGAGCAGTACTTC.

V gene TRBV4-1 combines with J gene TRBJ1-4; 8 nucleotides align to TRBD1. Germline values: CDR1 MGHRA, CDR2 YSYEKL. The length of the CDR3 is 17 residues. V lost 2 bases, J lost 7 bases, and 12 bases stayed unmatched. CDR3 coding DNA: TGCGCCAGCAGCCAACCGATATTGACAGGGGTCTTTGAAAAACTGTTTTTT. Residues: CASSQPILTGVFEKLFF.

For the CDR3, the DNA is TGTGCCACCAGCAGAGATACCAGTAGCGGGGGGATCGGTCGGGCCTACGAGCAGTACTTC. This codes for CATSRDTSSGGIGRAYEQYF. The V and J genes are TRBV15 and TRBJ2-7, with 10 nucleotides matching TRBD2. Germline CDR1 reads LNHNV; CDR2 reads YYDKDF (reference sequence). There are 20 residues in the CDR3. V lost 0 bases, J lost 2 bases, and 16 bases stayed unmatched.

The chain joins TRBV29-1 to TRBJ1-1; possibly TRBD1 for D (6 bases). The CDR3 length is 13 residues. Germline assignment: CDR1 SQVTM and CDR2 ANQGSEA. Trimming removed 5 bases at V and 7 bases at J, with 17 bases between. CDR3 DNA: TGCAGCGTTTTCGGGTTAGACAGGAGTGAAGCTTTCTTT. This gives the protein CSVFGLDRSEAFF.

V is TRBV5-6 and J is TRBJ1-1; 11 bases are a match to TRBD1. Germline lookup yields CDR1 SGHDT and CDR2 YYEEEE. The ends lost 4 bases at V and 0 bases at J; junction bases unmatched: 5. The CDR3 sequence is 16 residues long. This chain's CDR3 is CASSLPGQGVNTEAFF. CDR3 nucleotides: TGTGCCAGCAGCCTACCGGGACAGGGGGTGAACACTGAAGCTTTCTTT.

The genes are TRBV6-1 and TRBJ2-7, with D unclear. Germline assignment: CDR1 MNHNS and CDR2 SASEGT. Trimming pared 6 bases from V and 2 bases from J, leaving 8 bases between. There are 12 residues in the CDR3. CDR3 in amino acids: CASSQETYEQYF. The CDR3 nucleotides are TGTGCCAGCAGCCAAGAGACCTACGAGCAGTACTTC.

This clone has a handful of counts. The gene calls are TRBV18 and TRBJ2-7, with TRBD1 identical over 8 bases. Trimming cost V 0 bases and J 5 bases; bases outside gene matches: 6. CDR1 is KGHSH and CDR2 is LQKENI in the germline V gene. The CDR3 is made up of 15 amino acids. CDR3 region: CASSPPWTGTNEQYF. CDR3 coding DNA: TGTGCCAGCTCACCACCTTGGACAGGGACGAACGAGCAGTACTTC.

The CDR3 region is CSGSRGNTEAFF. CDR3 in DNA: TGCAGTGGTAGTAGGGGGAACACTGAAGCTTTCTTT. The rearrangement joins TRBV20-1 to TRBJ1-1; the D gene is possibly TRBD1 (5 bases). The CDR3 is 12 residues long. Germline values: CDR1 DFQATT, CDR2 SNEGSKA (reference sequence). The V end lost 7 bases, the J end lost 1 base, and 10 bases lay between the germline ends.

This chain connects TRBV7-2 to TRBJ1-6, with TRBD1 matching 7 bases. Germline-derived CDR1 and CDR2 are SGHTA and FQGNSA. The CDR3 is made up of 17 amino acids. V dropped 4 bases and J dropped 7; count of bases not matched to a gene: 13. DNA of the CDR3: TGTGCCAGCAGCTCCGGAACGGCGGGACAGTCGAATTCACCCCTCCACTTT. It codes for CASSSGTAGQSNSPLHF.

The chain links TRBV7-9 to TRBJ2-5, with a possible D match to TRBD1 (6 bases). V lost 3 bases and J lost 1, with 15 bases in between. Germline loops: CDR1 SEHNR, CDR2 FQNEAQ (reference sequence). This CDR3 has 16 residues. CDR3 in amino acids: CASSFGDTLLQETQYF. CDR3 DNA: TGTGCCAGCAGCTTCGGGGACACTTTGCTCCAAGAGACCCAGTACTTC.

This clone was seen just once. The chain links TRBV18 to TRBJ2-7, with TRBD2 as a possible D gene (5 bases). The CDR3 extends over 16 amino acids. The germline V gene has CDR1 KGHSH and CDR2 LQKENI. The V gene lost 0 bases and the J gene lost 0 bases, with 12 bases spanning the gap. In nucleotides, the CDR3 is TGTGCCAGCTCACCACCGGTAACGGGAAGCTCCTACGAGCAGTACTTC. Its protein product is CASSPPVTGSSYEQYF.

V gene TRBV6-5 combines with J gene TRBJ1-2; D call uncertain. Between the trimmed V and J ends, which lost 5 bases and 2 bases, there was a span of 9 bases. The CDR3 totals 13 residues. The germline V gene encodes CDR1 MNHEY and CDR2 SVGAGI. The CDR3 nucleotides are TGTGCCAGCAGTCAAACAGTAAACTATGGCTACACCTTC. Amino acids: CASSQTVNYGYTF.

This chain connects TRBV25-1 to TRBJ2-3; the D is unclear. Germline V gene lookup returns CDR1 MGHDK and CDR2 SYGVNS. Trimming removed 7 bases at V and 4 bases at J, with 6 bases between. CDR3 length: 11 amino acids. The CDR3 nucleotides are TGTGCCAGCATTCGGGCAGATACGCAGTATTTT. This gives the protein CASIRADTQYF.

CDR3 sequence (DNA): TGTGCCAGCAGCCCTCGTGACGAGACGGGATACCTCGGGCCCCAGCATTTT. This gives the protein CASSPRDETGYLGPQHF. The rearrangement joins TRBV27 to TRBJ1-5; D is ambiguous. The CDR3 runs 17 residues. CDR1 and CDR2 from the germline V gene are MNHEY and SMNVEV (reference sequence). V was shortened by 6 bases and J by 9 bases, with 27 bases between the two germline ends.